This TCR beta chain was identified in a study of blood T cell repertoires in COVID-19. Germline lookup yields CDR1 LNHDA and CDR2 SQIVND (reference sequence). The CDR3 consists of 14 residues. V gave up 8 bases and J gave up 4 bases, with 15 bases separating them. Profiled with immunoSEQ multiplex PCR; TCRdb holds only in-frame clones, not every one. This table has about 190,000 clones, about 90% appearing once. Source material: peripheral blood. This chain connects TRBV19 to TRBJ1-3; unclear D gene. This clonotype was obtained from a man aged 45-65 years with acute or convalescent COVID-19. The CDR3 DNA follows: TGTGCCAGTCACCCCGGTTCCACGGGAAACACCATATATTTT. It encodes CASHPGSTGNTIYF.